The T cell receptor (beta chain) described here comes from a study of OX40 agonist ivuxolimab in advanced cancers. Study overall: Patients took ivuxolimab, an agonistic anti-OX40 (CD134) antibody. Dose-escalation patients had hepatocellular carcinoma, melanoma, renal cell or head and neck cancer. Of mixed ages from roughly 23 to 85 and averaging about 60 years, the group was almost 85% male.

The investigators sampled blood at baseline, at cycle 4 day 1, and at cycle 7 day 1. TCRdb's table, derived via immunoSEQ multiplex PCR, lists solely in-frame clones and lacks some. The sample holds about 9,000 clones, around 71% seen once. V dropped 1 base and J dropped 1; count of bases not matched to a gene: 9. The CDR3 covers 17 residues. Germline V gene lookup returns CDR1 LNHDA and CDR2 SQIVND (reference sequence). The origin of this receptor is an adult with an advanced solid tumor such as melanoma, head and neck, liver or kidney cancer. The chain has TRBV19 and TRBJ1-1; 7 bases map to TRBD1. The sample consisted of CD4+ or CD8+ T cells sorted from blood, taken in a trial of the OX40 agonist ivuxolimab. The CDR3 region is CASSIGGRGFGNTEAFF. The DNA for the CDR3 is TGTGCCAGTAGTATAGGTGGCAGGGGGTTCGGGAACACTGAAGCTTTCTTT.